The 23 T cell receptor beta chains presented below share a single source sample, sequenced in a study of human T cells and chemical hapten exposure. Time point given: patch test 3, about 24 weeks after DPC sensitization. Specified treatment: therapeutic diphenylcyclopropenone sensitization with weekly scalp DPC. MiXCR, applied by TCRdb to the RACE reads, yields one record per CDR3 protein. Of 150,000 to 200,000 distinct CDR3 sequences detected, around a quarter appear once; the ten largest clones hold about 2%. The specimen was whole blood, collected in connection with sensitization to the hapten diphenylcyclopropenone (DPC). The receptors derive from a woman between 18 and 30 years old with alopecia areata. Some clones in this sample may be carry-over from other donors' samples.

This clonotype was seen only a few times. The V call is TRBV10-3, the J call TRBJ1-5; D not certain. This CDR3 comprises 14 residues. Germline V gene lookup returns CDR1 ENHRY and CDR2 SYGVKD. Trimming shortened V by 4 bases and J by 5 bases, and 12 bases separated the two germline ends. The DNA of the CDR3 is TGTGCCATCAGTGCAAGTGGGCGCGATCAGCCCCAGCATTTT. Translation: CAISASGRDQPQHF.

This clonotype was detected only a few times. V and J are TRBV5-6 and TRBJ2-7; no clear D. There are 13 residues in the CDR3. The germline CDR1 and CDR2 sequences are SGHDT and YYEEEE. Between the trimmed V and J ends, which lost 4 bases and 0 bases, there was a span of 8 bases. The DNA for the CDR3 is TGTGCCAGCAGCCGCACCTTCTCCTACGAGCAGTACTTC. Translating it yields CASSRTFSYEQYF.

The V and J genes are TRBV7-2 and TRBJ1-5, with a tentative D call TRBD1 (6 bases). CDR3 length: 16 amino acids. Germline values: CDR1 SGHTA, CDR2 FQGNSA. Trimming cost V 3 bases and J 7 bases, with 19 bases left between them. Here the CDR3 DNA reads TGTGCCAGCAGCTTTGGGGGCCCCGCGGGGGGCCAGCCCCAGCATTTT. This codes for CASSFGGPAGGQPQHF.

This clonotype was picked up a small number of times. The chain carries TRBV29-1 and TRBJ1-1; D gene uncertain. The germline gives CDR1 SQVTM, CDR2 ANQGSEA. This CDR3 contains 13 residues. Between the trimmed V and J ends, which lost 4 bases and 2 bases, there was a span of 11 bases. CDR3 protein: CSVGRADNTEAFF. CDR3 DNA: TGCAGCGTTGGTCGAGCAGACAACACTGAAGCTTTCTTT.

V gene TRBV10-3 combines with J gene TRBJ2-7, with 8 positions matching TRBD1. Germline V gives CDR1 ENHRY, CDR2 SYGVKD. The CDR3 has 14 amino acids. V shed 5 bases, J shed 0 bases, and the junction held 3 bases outside the gene matches. The CDR3 DNA follows: TGTGCCATCAGTAGACAGGGGAGCTCCTACGAGCAGTACTTC. Its translation: CAISRQGSSYEQYF.

V and J are TRBV7-2 and TRBJ2-1, with D possibly being TRBD1 (6 bases). The CDR3 length is 14 residues. Germline V gene sequence: CDR1 SGHTA, CDR2 FQGNSA. The CDR3 coding sequence is TGTGCAGTTAGGGGGAAAGAAGTTCTCAATGAGCAGTTCTTC. Its protein is CAVRGKEVLNEQFF.

This clonotype appeared many times. The rearrangement links TRBV4-1 to TRBJ2-7, with 11 nucleotides matching TRBD1. Germline loops: CDR1 MGHRA, CDR2 YSYEKL. The CDR3 is 16 amino acids. Trimming at V came to 1 base and at J to 4 bases, leaving 6 bases not matched to a gene. The CDR3 sequence: CASSQGGQGAQYEQYF. CDR3 in DNA: TGCGCCAGCAGCCAAGGCGGACAGGGGGCCCAATACGAGCAGTACTTC.

V and J are TRBV29-1 and TRBJ2-2, with D possibly TRBD2 on 5 matching bases. Germline assignment: CDR1 SQVTM and CDR2 ANQGSEA. The CDR3 is made up of 11 amino acids. V was cut by 7 bases and J by 4 bases, with 7 bases left in between. In DNA form, the CDR3 reads TGCAGCGGGACTGTCACCGGGGAGCTGTTTTTT. It is translated as CSGTVTGELFF.

The rearrangement uses TRBV4-3 and TRBJ1-4; D not resolved. V was clipped by 4 bases and J by 5 bases, with 14 bases between them. The germline V gene has CDR1 LGHNA and CDR2 YSLEER. The CDR3 consists of 15 residues. CDR3 sequence (DNA): TGCGCCAGCAGCCGTTCCGGGCCCCGAAATGAAAAACTGTTTTTT. Amino acids: CASSRSGPRNEKLFF.

This clonotype was seen a few times. The J gene is TRBJ2-3, the V gene TRBV5-1; the match to TRBD2 covers 13 bases. The V gene end was trimmed by 4 bases and the J gene end by 5 bases; junction bases not matched to a gene: 4. The CDR3 has 15 amino acids. CDR1 SGHRS and CDR2 YFSETQ come from the germline V gene. CDR3 DNA sequence: TGCGCCAGCAGCCCCGGACTAGCGGGAGTAGATACGCAGTATTTT. Encoded protein: CASSPGLAGVDTQYF.

Ten or more counts support this clonotype. This chain joins TRBV12-3 or TRBV12-4 and TRBJ1-2; 9 bases line up with TRBD1. V dropped 5 bases and J dropped 5; count of bases not matched to a gene: 3. The CDR3 consists of 13 residues. CDR3 protein: CASSTTGGYGYTF. The CDR3 DNA is TGTGCCAGCAGTACGACAGGGGGTTATGGCTACACCTTC.

V gene TRBV7-9 combines with J gene TRBJ2-3; D uncertain. Trimming removed 4 bases from V and 4 bases from J, with 6 bases in between. Germline V gives CDR1 SEHNR, CDR2 FQNEAQ (reference sequence). CDR3 length equals 12 residues. The CDR3 is CASSWSADTQYF. Written as DNA, the CDR3 is TGTGCCAGCAGCTGGTCGGCAGATACGCAGTATTTT.

The genes are TRBV5-1 and TRBJ2-1, with 8 bases lining up with TRBD2. The CDR3 covers 14 residues. From germline, CDR1 is SGHRS and CDR2 YFSETQ. Losses at the gene ends were 4 bases for V and 5 bases for J; bases not matched to a gene: 5. CDR3 sequence: CASSPAGDNNEQFF. CDR3 nucleotides: TGCGCCAGCAGCCCAGCGGGGGATAACAATGAGCAGTTCTTC. Full variable domain (outside the CDR3, taken from reference TRBV5-1 and TRBJ2-1): KAGVTQTPRYLIKTRGQQVTLSCSPISGHRSVSWYQQTPGQGLQFLFEYFSETQRNKGNFPGRFSGRQFSNSRSEMNVSTLELGDSALYLCASSPAGDNNEQFFGPGTRLTVL.

There are a few counts of this clonotype. The chain carries TRBV20-1 and TRBJ2-7, with D possibly TRBD2 on 6 matching bases. Trimming took 1 base from V and 2 from J, leaving 12 bases between them. Germline V gene lookup returns CDR1 DFQATT and CDR2 SNEGSKA (reference sequence). This CDR3 spans 14 amino acids. The CDR3 spells CSARGGGIPYEQYF. DNA of the CDR3: TGCAGTGCTAGAGGGGGCGGGATTCCCTACGAGCAGTACTTC.

The V gene is TRBV29-1, the J gene TRBJ1-2; 8 bases align to TRBD1. Trimming at V came to 5 bases and at J to 4 bases, leaving 3 bases not matched to a gene. Germline values: CDR1 SQVTM, CDR2 ANQGSEA. CDR3 length equals 12 residues. The CDR3 DNA is TGCAGCGTTCCAGGGGGCGGCTATGGCTACACCTTC. Translated, it gives CSVPGGGYGYTF.

The chain has TRBV11-2 and TRBJ2-7; the D gene is possibly TRBD2 (5 bases). The length of the CDR3 is 13 residues. Germline CDR1 and CDR2: SGHAT and FQNNGV. Trimming cost V 3 bases and J 4 bases, with 10 bases left between them. The DNA of the CDR3 is TGTGCCAGCAGCTTTTCCGGGATTTACGAGCAGTACTTC. Encoded protein: CASSFSGIYEQYF.

This clonotype was recorded a few times. The CDR3 DNA reads as TGTGCCAGCTCACCACAATCCGGGACAGGGACCTACGAGCAGTACTTC. Amino acid sequence: CASSPQSGTGTYEQYF. The rearrangement links TRBV18 to TRBJ2-7; 9 bases align to TRBD1. The CDR3 totals 16 residues. CDR1 and CDR2 from the germline V gene are KGHSH and LQKENI. V was clipped by 1 base and J by 2 bases; unmatched bases: 6.

The V gene is TRBV20-1, the J gene TRBJ2-3; possible D gene TRBD1, 6 bases. Germline V gene data show CDR1 as DFQATT and CDR2 as SNEGSKA (reference sequence). CDR3 length: 12 residues. The V end was cut by 4 bases, the J end by 6 bases, with 11 bases between. CDR3 amino acids: CSAIPQGDTQYF. The DNA for the CDR3 is TGCAGTGCTATACCCCAGGGGGATACGCAGTATTTT.

V usage is TRBV20-1 and J usage is TRBJ2-7; D possibly corresponds to TRBD2 (5 bases). Trimming stripped 0 bases from V and 1 base from J, with 7 bases between. The CDR3 contains 13 residues. The germline V gene encodes CDR1 DFQATT and CDR2 SNEGSKA (reference sequence). The chain's CDR3 is CSARETRSYEQYF. Here the CDR3 DNA reads TGCAGTGCTAGAGAAACTAGATCCTACGAGCAGTACTTC.

Only a few counts were recorded for this clonotype. The chain couples TRBV7-2 to TRBJ1-1; unclear D gene. The germline gives CDR1 SGHTA, CDR2 FQGNSA. The CDR3 extends over 13 amino acids. Trimming left V 5 bases short and J 8 bases short, with 15 bases between. CDR3 sequence reads: CASSQRTRQEAFF. CDR3 nucleotide sequence: TGTGCCAGCAGCCAAAGGACTCGCCAAGAAGCTTTCTTT.

This clonotype was picked up a small number of times. V gene TRBV5-1 combines with J gene TRBJ2-3, with unresolved D. There are 14 residues in the CDR3. Per the germline V gene, CDR1 is SGHRS and CDR2 is YFSETQ. V was cut by 3 bases and J by 4 bases, with 12 bases left in between. The CDR3 reads CASSSGSYADTQYF. The CDR3 DNA reads TGCGCCAGCAGCTCCGGAAGCTATGCAGATACGCAGTATTTT.

V and J are TRBV6-6 and TRBJ1-2, with D uncertain. V was trimmed by 4 bases and J by 0 bases, leaving 18 bases between them. The germline gives CDR1 MNHNY, CDR2 SVGAGI (reference sequence). The CDR3 consists of 17 residues. CDR3 coding DNA: TGTGCCAGCAGTTCCATCCCGGTCCCGATTACTAACTATGGCTACACCTTC. Translated: CASSSIPVPITNYGYTF.

This clonotype was detected a few times. The chain recombines TRBV20-1 with TRBJ1-6, with D unresolved. With 4 bases removed from V and 14 bases from J, the gap between germline ends came to 12 bases. The CDR3 spans 11 residues. Germline V gene lookup returns CDR1 DFQATT and CDR2 SNEGSKA (reference sequence). The DNA for the CDR3 is TGCAGTGCTAACCAGGCTAATGCCCTCCACTTT. Residues: CSANQANALHF.